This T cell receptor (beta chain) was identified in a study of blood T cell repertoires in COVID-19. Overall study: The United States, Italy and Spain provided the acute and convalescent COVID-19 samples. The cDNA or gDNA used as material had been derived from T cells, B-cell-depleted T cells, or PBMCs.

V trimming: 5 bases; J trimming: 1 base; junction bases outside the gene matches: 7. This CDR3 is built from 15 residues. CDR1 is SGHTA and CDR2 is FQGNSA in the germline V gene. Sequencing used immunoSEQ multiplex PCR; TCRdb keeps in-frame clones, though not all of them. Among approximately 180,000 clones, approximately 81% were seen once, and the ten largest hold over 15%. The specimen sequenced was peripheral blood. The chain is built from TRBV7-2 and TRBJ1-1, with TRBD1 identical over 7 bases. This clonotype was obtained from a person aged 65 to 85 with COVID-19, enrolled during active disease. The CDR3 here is CASSKQGFRNTEAFF. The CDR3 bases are TGTGCCAGCAGCAAACAGGGGTTCAGGAACACTGAAGCTTTCTTT. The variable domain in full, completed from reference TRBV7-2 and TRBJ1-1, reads GAGVSQSPSNKVTEKGKDVELRCDPISGHTALYWYRQSLGQGLEFLIYFQGNSAPDKSGLPSDRFSAERTGGSVSTLTIQRTQQEDSAVYLCASSKQGFRNTEAFFGQGTRLTVV.